These 12 T cell receptor beta chains were sequenced from one sample in a study of blood T cell repertoires in COVID-19. Only in-frame clones appear in the TCRdb table, and some are missing; sequencing was by immunoSEQ multiplex PCR. Of 130,000 to 150,000 clones in the sample, around 89% were seen once. The sequencing sample was made of PBMCs or T cells enriched from blood (not recorded which). These receptors were obtained from a woman under 40 with acute COVID-19.

The J gene is TRBJ1-1, the V gene TRBV7-3, with D possibly TRBD1 on 5 matching bases. This CDR3 is built from 14 residues. Per germline, CDR1 SGHTA and CDR2 FQGTGA. V gave up 5 bases and J gave up 3 bases, with 13 bases separating them. CDR3 DNA sequence: TGTGCCAGCAGCCTCTCGGGGGGTGACACTGAAGCTTTCTTT. Translating it yields CASSLSGGDTEAFF.

This chain joins TRBV29-1 and TRBJ2-1; TRBD2 aligns across 8 bases. This CDR3 contains 15 residues. The V segment lost 5 bases and the J segment 8 bases; nucleotides outside the gene matches: 14. The V gene's germline CDR1 is SQVTM and CDR2 ANQGSEA. In nucleotides, the CDR3 is TGCAGCGTTAACCCCAGGGCGGGAGGTATCCATGAGCAGTTCTTC. Encoded protein: CSVNPRAGGIHEQFF.

This clone was found once. The chain is built from TRBV7-3 and TRBJ1-1; D is undetermined. The germline CDR1 and CDR2 sequences are SGHTA and FQGTGA. V shed 1 base and J shed 4 bases, with 7 bases lying between them. The CDR3 length is 13 residues. This CDR3 is CASSLRSGTEAFF. The DNA of the CDR3 is TGTGCCAGCAGCTTAAGGTCGGGCACTGAAGCTTTCTTT.

J is TRBJ1-5 and V is TRBV10-3, with D uncertain. This CDR3 is 12 amino acids long. V was cut by 4 bases and J by 5 bases, with 6 bases left in between. The germline CDR1 and CDR2 sequences are ENHRY and SYGVKD. CDR3 coding DNA: TGTGCCATCAGTGTGAGGGATCAGCCCCAGCATTTT. Protein: CAISVRDQPQHF.

The rearrangement uses TRBV13 and TRBJ2-3; 14 bases match TRBD2. The CDR3 is made up of 16 amino acids. After removal of 4 bases from V and 5 bases from J, the junction contained 5 bases not matched to a gene. Germline V gene data show CDR1 as PRHDT and CDR2 as FYEKMQ (reference sequence). CDR3 DNA: TGTGCCAGCAGCTCAAGACTAGCGGGAGGGGAAGATACGCAGTATTTT. Protein product: CASSSRLAGGEDTQYF.

The chain employs TRBV5-1 and TRBJ2-7, with D possibly being TRBD1 (6 bases). The length of the CDR3 is 15 residues. CDR1 is SGHRS and CDR2 is YFSETQ in the germline V gene. The ends were cut back, 3 bases at V and 4 bases at J, with 17 bases in the middle. The CDR3 DNA is TGCGCCAGCAGCTACGCCGACAGGCTGCAGTACGAGCAGTACTTC. It codes for CASSYADRLQYEQYF.

J is TRBJ1-1 and V is TRBV6-5; unclear D gene. Germline V lookup: CDR1 MNHEY, CDR2 SVGAGI. There are 13 residues in the CDR3. Trimming shortened V by 4 bases and J by 6 bases, and 12 bases separated the two germline ends. CDR3 DNA sequence: TGTGCCAGCAGTTCCCCAGATACCCCTGAAGCTTTCTTT. It yields the protein CASSSPDTPEAFF.

This chain connects TRBV2 to TRBJ2-3; possibly TRBD2 for D (5 bases). There are 15 residues in the CDR3. Germline V gives CDR1 SNHLY, CDR2 FYNNEI. The germline V and J ends were trimmed by 7 bases and 2 bases, with 16 bases remaining between them. CDR3 amino acids: CASIANGGFTDTQYF. The CDR3 coding sequence is TGTGCCAGCATAGCGAACGGAGGCTTCACAGATACGCAGTATTTT.

This sequence joins TRBV19 and TRBJ1-3; weak D call: TRBD1 (5 bases). The ends were cut back, 6 bases at V and 4 bases at J, with 16 bases in the middle. The length of the CDR3 is 15 residues. Germline V gives CDR1 LNHDA, CDR2 SQIVND (reference sequence). The CDR3 region has the DNA TGTGCCAGTAGCGGGAGACAGCTCTTAGGAAACACCATATATTTT. It is translated as CASSGRQLLGNTIYF.

A single count supports this clone. This specimen includes other DNA sequences encoding the same CDR3. V gene TRBV9 combines with J gene TRBJ2-7; TRBD1 aligns across 8 bases. The CDR3 is made up of 15 amino acids. CDR1 and CDR2 from the germline V gene are SGDLS and YYNGEE. Germline trimming cut 2 bases from V and 1 base from J; bases unmatched to any gene: 5. CDR3 DNA sequence: TGTGCCAGCAGCGTTGGGCAGGGGGCGTCCTACGAGCAGTACTTC. Its protein product is CASSVGQGASYEQYF.

This clone was detected once. The genes are TRBV9 and TRBJ2-2; 7 bases fit TRBD1. V lost 3 bases, J lost 5 bases, and 13 bases stayed unmatched. This CDR3 is 17 amino acids long. Germline lookup yields CDR1 SGDLS and CDR2 YYNGEE. This chain's CDR3 is CASSARDPGQQTGELFF. The CDR3 region has the DNA TGTGCCAGCAGCGCACGTGATCCGGGACAGCAGACCGGGGAGCTGTTTTTT. The full variable domain, rest sourced from reference TRBV9 and TRBJ2-2, is DSGVTQTPKHLITATGQRVTLRCSPRSGDLSVYWYQQSLDQGLQFLIQYYNGEERAKGNILERFSAQQFPDLHSELNLSSLELGDSALYFCASSARDPGQQTGELFFGEGSRLTVL.

The chain is built from TRBV7-3 and TRBJ2-1; TRBD1 aligns across 8 bases. In germline, CDR1 is SGHTA, CDR2 FQGTGA. The CDR3 covers 17 residues. Trimming at V came to 2 bases and at J to 0 bases, leaving 6 bases not matched to a gene. The CDR3 loop reads CASSLFRQGSSYNEQFF. CDR3 nucleotides: TGTGCCAGCAGCTTATTCCGACAGGGGAGCTCCTACAATGAGCAGTTCTTC. The variable domain in full, completed from reference TRBV7-3 and TRBJ2-1, reads GAGVSQTPSNKVTEKGKYVELRCDPISGHTALYWYRQSLGQGPEFLIYFQGTGAADDSGLPNDRFFAVRPEGSVSTLKIQRTERGDSAVYLCASSLFRQGSSYNEQFFGPGTRLTVL.